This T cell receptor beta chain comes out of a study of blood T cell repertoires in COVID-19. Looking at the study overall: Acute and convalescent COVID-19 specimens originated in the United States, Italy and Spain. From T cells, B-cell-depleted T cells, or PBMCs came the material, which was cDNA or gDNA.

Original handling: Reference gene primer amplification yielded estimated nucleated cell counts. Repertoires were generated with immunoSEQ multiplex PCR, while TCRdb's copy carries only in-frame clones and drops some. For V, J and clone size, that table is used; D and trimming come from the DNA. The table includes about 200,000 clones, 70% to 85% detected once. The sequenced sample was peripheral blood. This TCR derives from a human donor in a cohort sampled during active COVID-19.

CDR3 residues: CASSQAGAYEKLFF. The CDR3 nucleotides read TGTGCCAGCAGCCAAGCAGGGGCCTATGAAAAACTGTTTTTT. The V gene is TRBV14, the J gene TRBJ1-4; perhaps TRBD1 as D (6 bases). CDR3 length: 14 amino acids. Germline V gives CDR1 SGHDN, CDR2 FVKESK. The V end lost 1 base, the J end lost 6 bases, and 9 bases lay between the germline ends.